The 32 T cell receptor beta chains reported below all come from one sample, sequenced in a study of cytomegalovirus exposure and HLA in healthy donors. Researchers ran the PCR with 60 Vbeta and 13 Jbeta primers. Data came from immunoSEQ multiplex PCR; TCRdb stores just in-frame clones and leaves some out. Of over 80,000 clones in the sample, 65% to 85% were seen once. The specimen was PBMCs. The receptors stem from a middle-aged man in good health and CMV-seropositive.

This clone was counted only a few times. J is TRBJ2-7 and V is TRBV10-2; 10 positions agree with TRBD1. V was pared by 7 bases and J by 5 bases, with 11 bases of the junction left unmatched. Per germline, CDR1 WSHSY and CDR2 SAAADI. The length of the CDR3 is 15 residues. The chain's CDR3 is CASILGQGFADEQYF. DNA for the CDR3: TGCGCCAGCATCTTGGGACAGGGGTTTGCCGACGAGCAGTACTTC.

The chain joins TRBV7-9 to TRBJ1-3; unclear D gene. CDR3 length: 13 residues. V lost 5 bases and J lost 9, with 14 bases in between. Germline lookup yields CDR1 SEHNR and CDR2 FQNEAQ (reference sequence). The CDR3 region is CASSPETGLTIYF. CDR3 sequence (DNA): TGTGCCAGCAGCCCCGAAACGGGTCTCACCATATATTTT. The complete variable domain, with remaining parts taken from reference TRBV7-9 and TRBJ1-3, reads DTGVSQNPRHKITKRGQNVTFRCDPISEHNRLYWYRQTLGQGPEFLTYFQNEAQLEKSRLLSDRFSAERPKGSFSTLEIQRTEQGDSAMYLCASSPETGLTIYFGEGSWLTVV.

V and J are TRBV15 and TRBJ2-7; possibly TRBD1 for D (6 bases). Germline V lookup: CDR1 LNHNV, CDR2 YYDKDF (reference sequence). Trimming took 2 bases from V and 0 from J, leaving 8 bases between them. The CDR3 runs to 14 residues. The CDR3 protein is CATSRRQDSYEQYF. CDR3 bases: TGTGCCACCAGCAGACGACAGGACTCCTACGAGCAGTACTTC.

The chain employs TRBV4-1 and TRBJ2-1; TRBD2 is a possible D gene (5 bases). V lost 4 bases to trimming and J lost 0 bases, with 10 bases between them. CDR3 size: 15 residues. Germline CDR1 is MGHRA and CDR2 is YSYEKL. The CDR3 sequence is CASSPLGSSYNEQFF. The CDR3 coding sequence is TGCGCCAGCAGCCCACTGGGGAGCTCCTACAATGAGCAGTTCTTC.

The chain is built from TRBV6-5 and TRBJ2-7, with D possibly being TRBD2 (5 bases). The CDR3 covers 14 residues. V lost 6 bases to trimming and J lost 0 bases, with 12 bases between them. Germline V gene lookup returns CDR1 MNHEY and CDR2 SVGAGI. CDR3 DNA sequence: TGTGCCAGCAGCCTAGAGGGAAGCTCCTACGAGCAGTACTTC. The encoded protein is CASSLEGSSYEQYF.

The rearrangement joins TRBV11-2 to TRBJ2-2; possible D gene TRBD2, 6 bases. CDR1 and CDR2 from the germline V gene are SGHAT and FQNNGV. The CDR3 is made up of 15 amino acids. The V end lost 3 bases, the J end lost 8 bases, and 16 bases lay between the germline ends. CDR3 DNA sequence: TGTGCCAGCAGCTTTTTTGGAGGGGTAGGGGGGGAGCTGTTTTTT. Protein product: CASSFFGGVGGELFF.

Notes on this clone: The germline gene is not matched at one end of the junction; a read error may be the cause. The chain is built from TRBV7-9 and TRBJ2-7, with D perhaps TRBD2 (5 bases). Germline CDR1 reads SEHNR; CDR2 reads FQNEAQ (reference sequence). The CDR3 runs 12 residues. The CDR3 bases are TGTTCCAGCAGCGCCCAGCGGTACGAGCAGTACTTC. This gives the protein CSSSAQRYEQYF.

V gene TRBV9 combines with J gene TRBJ2-1; possible D gene TRBD1, 5 bases. CDR3 length equals 14 residues. Trimming removed 4 bases at V and 8 bases at J, with 16 bases between. Looked up from germline, CDR1 is SGDLS and CDR2 is YYNGEE. This CDR3 is CASSSWAGLDEQFF. Here the CDR3 DNA reads TGTGCCAGCAGCTCATGGGCAGGGTTGGATGAGCAGTTCTTC.

The chain employs TRBV7-9 and TRBJ1-1; tentatively, D is TRBD1 (5 bases). Looked up from germline, CDR1 is SEHNR and CDR2 is FQNEAQ (reference sequence). The CDR3 has 13 amino acids. V dropped 7 bases and J dropped 0 bases, with 9 bases sitting between them. The CDR3 nucleotides are TGTGCCAGCAAGGGGCCGATGAACACTGAAGCTTTCTTT. Protein sequence: CASKGPMNTEAFF. The variable domain in full, with the rest retrieved from reference TRBV7-9 and TRBJ1-1, is DTGVSQNPRHKITKRGQNVTFRCDPISEHNRLYWYRQTLGQGPEFLTYFQNEAQLEKSRLLSDRFSAERPKGSFSTLEIQRTEQGDSAMYLCASKGPMNTEAFFGQGTRLTVV.

CDR3 coding DNA: TGTGCCAGCAGCGTCGAACAGGGGGCAGTCGCCGGGGAGCTGTTTTTT. It encodes CASSVEQGAVAGELFF. V is TRBV9 and J is TRBJ2-2; 9 bases agree with TRBD1. CDR1 is SGDLS and CDR2 is YYNGEE in the germline V gene. The CDR3 contains 16 residues. The ends lost 2 bases at V and 6 bases at J; junction bases unmatched: 8.

The gene calls are TRBV7-6 and TRBJ2-1, with D uncertain. Germline lookup yields CDR1 SGHVS and CDR2 FNYEAQ. Trimming cost V 0 bases and J 10 bases, with 13 bases left between them. The CDR3 sequence is 14 residues long. The CDR3 DNA is TGTGCCAGCAGCTTAGCGCAAGCTAGTGGGGAGCAGTTCTTC. It translates to CASSLAQASGEQFF.

The chain combines TRBV5-1 with TRBJ1-1; 9 nucleotides line up with TRBD1. The V gene end was trimmed by 5 bases and the J gene end by 4 bases; junction bases not matched to a gene: 12. The CDR3 runs to 16 residues. In germline, CDR1 is SGHRS, CDR2 YFSETQ. In DNA, the CDR3 is TGCGCCAGCAGGCAGGGACAGGGAACACTTAGCACTGAAGCTTTCTTT. Protein sequence: CASRQGQGTLSTEAFF.

The chain has TRBV9 and TRBJ2-5; TRBD1 might be the D (6 bases). The CDR3 is made up of 14 amino acids. CDR1 is SGDLS, CDR2 YYNGEE, per germline. With 4 bases removed from V and 4 bases from J, the gap between germline ends came to 14 bases. CDR3 coding DNA: TGTGCCAGCAGCCAGGGGACCCGCCGAGAGACCCAGTACTTC. Translated, it gives CASSQGTRRETQYF.

V is TRBV5-4 and J is TRBJ1-2; 12 bases are shared with TRBD1. CDR3 size: 16 residues. V shed 5 bases and J 4 bases; nucleotides not matched to a gene: 9. Germline V CDR1 and CDR2: SGHNT, YYREEE (reference sequence). The CDR3 reads CASRQGTGGFPYGYTF. Here the CDR3 DNA reads TGTGCCAGCAGGCAGGGGACAGGGGGCTTCCCCTATGGCTACACCTTC. The full variable domain, rest sourced from reference TRBV5-4 and TRBJ1-2, is ETGVTQSPTHLIKTRGQQVTLRCSSQSGHNTVSWYQQALGQGPQFIFQYYREEENGRGNFPPRFSGLQFPNYSSELNVNALELDDSALYLCASRQGTGGFPYGYTFGSGTRLTVV.

This clone was recorded once. The chain has TRBV7-6 and TRBJ2-2; 7 bases agree with TRBD1. CDR3 size: 16 residues. CDR1 and CDR2 (germline): SGHVS, FNYEAQ. J lost 6 bases, V lost 6 bases, and 13 bases had no gene match. CDR3 in amino acids: CASSPTSGGNSGELFF. CDR3 bases: TGTGCCAGCAGTCCTACTTCAGGGGGTAACTCCGGGGAGCTGTTTTTT.

This chain joins TRBV6-1 and TRBJ1-2; a possible D gene is TRBD1 (5 bases). In germline, CDR1 is MNHNS, CDR2 SASEGT. The CDR3 covers 14 residues. The ends were cut back, 5 bases at V and 2 bases at J, with 12 bases in the middle. The CDR3 is CASSPGRDNYGYTF. In nucleotides, the CDR3 is TGTGCCAGCAGTCCGGGGCGGGACAACTATGGCTACACCTTC.

This clone was found a few times. The V and J genes are TRBV10-2 and TRBJ2-1, with a tentative D call TRBD1 (6 bases). The CDR3 has 13 amino acids. V shed 6 bases and J shed 4 bases, with 10 bases lying between them. Germline V gene data show CDR1 as WSHSY and CDR2 as SAAADI. CDR3 residues: CASSETGYNEQFF. Written as DNA, the CDR3 is TGCGCCAGCAGCGAGACAGGTTACAATGAGCAGTTCTTC.

The chain carries TRBV7-8 and TRBJ1-2, with no clear D. This CDR3 spans 14 amino acids. Between the trimmed V and J ends, which lost 7 bases and 4 bases, there was a span of 16 bases. Germline CDR1 and CDR2: SGHVS and FQNEAQ. The CDR3 region has the DNA TGTGCCAGCACCAAAGTGGAGGGATCCTATGGCTACACCTTC. Amino acid sequence: CASTKVEGSYGYTF. Combining the CDR3 with reference TRBV7-8 and TRBJ1-2 gives the whole variable domain GAGVSQSPRYKVAKRGQDVALRCDPISGHVSLFWYQQALGQGPEFLTYFQNEAQLDKSGLPSDRFFAERPEGSVSTLKIQRTQQEDSAVYLCASTKVEGSYGYTFGSGTRLTVV.

The chain joins TRBV13 to TRBJ1-2; D gene uncertain. The CDR3 has 11 amino acids. V dropped 5 bases and J dropped 4 bases, with 5 bases sitting between them. Per the germline V gene, CDR1 is PRHDT and CDR2 is FYEKMQ (reference sequence). Here the CDR3 DNA reads TGTGCCAGCAGCGAGCCCTATGGCTACACCTTC. It specifies CASSEPYGYTF.

The V gene is TRBV29-1, the J gene TRBJ2-3; D not resolved. CDR3 size: 12 residues. Germline values: CDR1 SQVTM, CDR2 ANQGSEA. The V end was cut by 5 bases, the J end by 3 bases, with 9 bases between. The CDR3 DNA sequence: TGCAGCGTTAGGCGGCAAACAGATACGCAGTATTTT. It specifies CSVRRQTDTQYF.

The chain combines TRBV28 with TRBJ1-1, with no clear D. Germline CDR1 is MDHEN and CDR2 is SYDVKM. The CDR3 is 13 amino acids. V dropped 7 bases and J dropped 0 bases, with 9 bases sitting between them. The CDR3 is CASIGRVNTEAFF. Here the CDR3 DNA reads TGTGCCAGCATTGGTCGGGTGAACACTGAAGCTTTCTTT.

The rearrangement joins TRBV20-1 to TRBJ2-1; weak D call: TRBD2 (5 bases). Per germline, CDR1 DFQATT and CDR2 SNEGSKA (reference sequence). V was trimmed by 3 bases and J by 10 bases, leaving 10 bases between them. CDR3 size: 11 residues. CDR3 loop: CSASVLAEQFF. The CDR3 nucleotides are TGCAGTGCTAGTGTTTTAGCGGAGCAGTTCTTC.

This CDR3 reads CASSLAAGTPSLYYEAFF. DNA for the CDR3: TGCGCCAGCAGCTTGGCCGCGGGTACTCCCTCTCTATACTATGAAGCTTTCTTT. The chain couples TRBV5-1 to TRBJ1-1; no clear D. The CDR3 consists of 18 residues. Germline CDR1 is SGHRS and CDR2 is YFSETQ. With 0 bases removed from V and 7 bases from J, the gap between germline ends came to 25 bases.

The rearrangement joins TRBV25-1 to TRBJ1-1; 10 bases fit TRBD1. The CDR3 has 14 amino acids. Germline CDR1 is MGHDK and CDR2 is SYGVNS. V shed 6 bases, J shed 3 bases, and the junction held 4 bases outside the gene matches. The CDR3 is CASRGQGRHTEAFF. CDR3 nucleotide sequence: TGTGCCAGCAGGGGACAGGGGCGACACACTGAAGCTTTCTTT.

The chain combines TRBV4-1 with TRBJ1-3, with a tentative D call TRBD1 (6 bases). V was shortened by 0 bases and J by 5 bases, with 11 bases between the two germline ends. The CDR3 has 15 residues. CDR1 and CDR2 (germline): MGHRA, YSYEKL. The CDR3 reads CASSQEGRGRNTIYF. The CDR3 DNA is TGCGCCAGCAGCCAAGAAGGCAGGGGCCGAAACACCATATATTTT.

This rearrangement joins TRBV5-1 to TRBJ2-7; 10 bases map to TRBD1. Germline V gene sequence: CDR1 SGHRS, CDR2 YFSETQ. The CDR3 is 15 amino acids. The ends lost 0 bases at V and 12 bases at J; junction bases unmatched: 12. CDR3 sequence: CASSLDDRDRGDRYF. The CDR3 region has the DNA TGCGCCAGCAGCTTGGATGACCGGGACAGGGGAGACCGGTACTTC.

On this clone itself: The sample holds other DNA sequences that translate to the same CDR3. The rearrangement links TRBV18 to TRBJ1-5; D perhaps matches TRBD1 (5 bases). This CDR3 comprises 13 residues. CDR1 and CDR2 (germline): KGHSH, LQKENI. V lost 5 bases and J 0 bases, leaving 5 bases between the germline ends. CDR3 bases: TGTGCCAGCTCAGACAGTAGCAATCAGCCCCAGCATTTT. Amino acid sequence: CASSDSSNQPQHF.

The rearrangement uses TRBV5-1 and TRBJ2-7; perhaps TRBD1 as D (6 bases). CDR3 length: 13 amino acids. The germline gives CDR1 SGHRS, CDR2 YFSETQ. Between the trimmed V and J ends, which lost 2 bases and 5 bases, there was a span of 11 bases. The DNA for the CDR3 is TGCGCCAGCAGCTTACAGGGTTCTAACGAGCAGTACTTC. This translates into CASSLQGSNEQYF.

The genes are TRBV27 and TRBJ2-1, with a tentative D call TRBD2 (6 bases). Trimming left V 2 bases short and J 7 bases short, with 15 bases between. The CDR3 contains 15 residues. The V gene's germline CDR1 is MNHEY and CDR2 SMNVEV (reference sequence). The CDR3 spells CASSLRGNWMNEQFF. The CDR3, as DNA: TGTGCCAGCAGTTTACGCGGGAACTGGATGAATGAGCAGTTCTTC.

V gene TRBV28 combines with J gene TRBJ2-7, with 8 bases identical to TRBD1. V was pared by 4 bases and J by 0 bases, with 8 bases of the junction left unmatched. Germline V gene lookup returns CDR1 MDHEN and CDR2 SYDVKM. The CDR3 spans 16 residues. This CDR3 reads CASSSRDRRASYEQYF. The CDR3 nucleotides read TGTGCCAGCAGTTCCCGGGACAGGCGAGCCTCCTACGAGCAGTACTTC. Filled out from reference TRBV28 and TRBJ2-7, the complete variable domain reads DVKVTQSSRYLVKRTGEKVFLECVQDMDHENMFWYRQDPGLGLRLIYFSYDVKMKEKGDIPEGYSVSREKKERFSLILESASTNQTSMYLCASSSRDRRASYEQYFGPGTRLTVT.

Remarks on this clone: Compared with germline, one end of the junction differs, possibly owing to a read error. CDR3 nucleotides: TGTGCCAGCAGCCACTTTGGGTTGCCTGGGGCCAACGGCCTGACTTTC. Amino acid sequence: CASSHFGLPGANGLTF. V usage is TRBV14 and J usage is TRBJ2-6, with D possibly matching TRBD1 (5 bases). CDR3 length equals 16 residues. Germline CDR1 SGHDN, CDR2 FVKESK.

The rearrangement uses TRBV7-6 and TRBJ2-1, with TRBD2 matching 9 bases. The CDR3 is made up of 15 amino acids. V trimming: 1 base; J trimming: 3 bases; junction bases outside the gene matches: 1. Germline V lookup: CDR1 SGHVS, CDR2 FNYEAQ. The CDR3 bases are TGTGCCAGCAGCTTAGATAGCGGGAGCTACAATGAGCAGTTCTTC. Amino acid sequence: CASSLDSGSYNEQFF. The whole variable domain, filled in from reference TRBV7-6 and TRBJ2-1, reads GAGVSQSPRYKVTKRGQDVALRCDPISGHVSLYWYRQALGQGPEFLTYFNYEAQQDKSGLPNDRFSAERPEGSISTLTIQRTEQRDSAMYRCASSLDSGSYNEQFFGPGTRLTVL.